This section outlines one T cell receptor (beta chain) sequence together with its context. This clone was observed a few times. This receptor's antigen is unknown. Base quality data are lacking; no much larger clone is found one base away. The CDR3 holds 10 amino acids from the cysteine to the phenylalanine. The sequence is cut down to CDR3 DNA, 30 bases in frame from base 1. Trimming costs V 6 bases and J 14 bases, and their ends lie 8 bases apart. The germline V gene encodes CDR1 MNHNS and CDR2 SASEGT. The sample belongs to a study of hypomethylating agent response in myelodysplastic syndrome (dated by TCRdb to about 2021). In terms of the full investigation: The hypomethylating agents azacitidine (about 75% of the 11) or decitabine (3 of 11) were used to treat the patients. The cohort was composed of fewer than 10 male and 2 female myelodysplastic syndrome patients. A mean patient age of about 70 +/- 6 years was recorded, and a diploid cytogenetic profile was observed most commonly. The most frequent mutation was TET2, found in 5 of 11 patients. Five patients did not respond, whereas about 6 responded with either complete response or hematologic improvement. Response was defined as complete response or hematologic improvement, and patients who met neither criterion were classified as non-responders.

T-cell subsets were not sorted, so the analysis was performed on bulk bone marrow. Bone marrow from roughly 10 myelodysplastic syndrome patients, collected before and after hypomethylating agent therapy, underwent immunosequencing of the TCR beta CDR3 regions. To track the repertoire longitudinally, every patient provided one baseline bone marrow along with two to three bone marrows taken at different post-treatment timepoints. Whole bone marrow served as the source for genomic DNA extraction, with DNA quality checked using TapeStation, NanoDrop OneC and PicoGreen assays. Library prep was done by the immunoSEQ multiplex PCR assay. Survey resolution was used, with two replicates of roughly 200 ng each, totaling about 400 ng of DNA per sample. Rearranged TCRB sequences in genomic DNA were detected with the hsTCRB kit using multiplex PCR primers targeting V and J genes. In the first PCR, the CDR3 region was amplified for about 30 cycles with the QIAGEN Multiplex PCR Kit. Sample barcodes and Illumina adapters were added to each replicate in an approximately 8-cycle second PCR. Pooled libraries were quantified with a QuantStudio 6 and the KAPA library quantification kit. About 15 pM of pooled libraries was sequenced on an Illumina MiSeq using 156-cycle single-end reads and a 15-cycle index read. The source study handled its data this way. Of more than 150,000 unique clonotypes, about 1.5% were flagged by VDJdb annotation as previously reported viral-epitope-specific clonotypes. Raw reads were processed by the immunoSEQ Data Assistant and immunoSEQ Analyzer into normalized, annotated TCRB repertoires. Clonotypes were analyzed with the immunarch R package version 0.6.5 and BioAnalyzer. Before richness was estimated, every repertoire was downsampled to match the clone count of the smallest repertoire. Fisher's exact tests classified clonotypes as expanded, contracted or novel, with novel meaning zero frequency before treatment. GLIPH2 clustered significantly changed CDR3 beta sequences using simulation_depth=1000 and kmer_min_depth=3, excluding CDR3s shorter than five residues. The table was pulled from immuneACCESS by TCRdb, which kept in-frame rearrangements only. Such tables lose some clones; where checked, under half of the loss comes from unresolved V genes, and the rest has no known cause. D and trimming come from the DNA, and the V and J calls and clone size come from that table. This sample comprises around 3,100 clones, around 80% of them detected only once. Of the sample, about 5.2% is held by the ten largest clones.

Broad study findings and their caveats: Because the healthy control donors and the MDS patients were not matched by age, the comparison between MDS and healthy samples could have been affected. The shared GLIPH2 clusters might recognize novel MDS antigens, but this possibility was not confirmed and requires experimental validation. Novel clonotypes were found to emerge more often in responders, whereas more contracted clonotypes were observed in non-responders after treatment. After treatment with a hypomethylating agent, no significant changes in richness, rarefaction diversity or clonality were seen, whether all patients were considered together or each response group separately. Only 10 to 12 patients were analyzed, so the study cohort was small.

The rearranged segments are TRBV6-1 and TRBJ1-6; the best D guess is TRBD1, with 5 bases matching. This sequence originates from a human donor with myelodysplastic syndrome. Sequences were derived from bone marrow, sampled before or after starting hypomethylating agent treatment for myelodysplastic syndrome (not recorded which). The DNA sequence is TGTGCCAGCAGCCAGGGAGCCCTCCACTTT. It translates to CASSQGALHF.